Below are 16 T cell receptor beta chains sequenced from a single sample in a study of vaccination effects on CD4 cells after COVID-19. Sequencing followed a ViraFEST assay step that expanded antigen-specific CD4+ T cells with viral peptide pools. Scientists isolated CD4+ T cells after a roughly 10-day culture period ended. Their SARS-CoV-2 infection, verified by PCR, occurred between March and December 2020. Using immunoSEQ multiplex PCR, the repertoire was profiled, and TCRdb retains in-frame clones only, with some absent. The sample yields tens of thousands of clones, approximately 80% seen once. For these TCRs, the target antigens are not known. Sequencing was performed on CD4+ T cells from PBMCs cultured with HCoV-NL63 spike peptides, taken before COVID-19 vaccination. The receptor source for this set is a human donor who had a prior SARS-CoV-2 infection.

CDR3 protein: CASRHRLAGAYNEQFF. The CDR3 DNA reads as TGTGCCAGCAGACACCGTCTAGCGGGAGCGTACAATGAGCAGTTCTTC. The rearrangement uses TRBV11-1 and TRBJ2-1; 10 positions match TRBD2. The CDR3 has 16 amino acids. Germline CDR1 SGHAT, CDR2 FQDESV (reference sequence). V trimming: 6 bases; J trimming: 4 bases; junction bases outside the gene matches: 9.

This clone was observed a handful of times. The V and J genes are TRBV14 and TRBJ1-5, with D unclear. This CDR3 is 16 amino acids long. Trimming removed 1 base at V and 7 bases at J, with 17 bases between. Germline CDR1 and CDR2: SGHDN and FVKESK. As DNA, the CDR3 is TGTGCCAGCAGCCAAGTAGGGTTAGAAGGAAGACAGCCCCAGCATTTT. This encodes CASSQVGLEGRQPQHF.

The rearrangement joins TRBV30 to TRBJ2-7; perhaps TRBD2 as D (5 bases). Trimming took off 3 bases at V and 3 bases at J, with 12 bases between the two ends. This CDR3 has 13 amino acids. The germline V gene encodes CDR1 GTSNPN and CDR2 SVGIG (reference sequence). The CDR3 DNA is TGTGCCTGGAGCCCAGGACTGAGCTACGAGCAGTACTTC. This encodes CAWSPGLSYEQYF.

The V gene is TRBV5-6, the J gene TRBJ2-5; no firm D call. Germline V CDR1 and CDR2: SGHDT, YYEEEE. This CDR3 contains 13 residues. V dropped 2 bases and J dropped 5 bases, with 10 bases sitting between them. The CDR3 nucleotides are TGTGCCAGCAGCTTAAATCCTTGGGAGACCCAGTACTTC. Translating gives CASSLNPWETQYF.

The V call is TRBV7-9, the J call TRBJ2-1, with 7 nucleotides matching TRBD2. CDR1 and CDR2 (germline): SEHNR, FQNEAQ (reference sequence). Trimming at V came to 4 bases and at J to 7 bases, leaving 13 bases not matched to a gene. This CDR3 has 16 residues. CDR3 amino acids: CASSSGLTRFGNEQFF. The CDR3 coding sequence is TGTGCCAGCAGCTCGGGACTAACCCGCTTCGGGAATGAGCAGTTCTTC.

This clone was found once. V usage is TRBV27 and J usage is TRBJ2-2; 10 nucleotides match TRBD1. This CDR3 region has 16 residues. Germline CDR1 MNHEY, CDR2 SMNVEV (reference sequence). Trimming removed 7 bases from V and 4 bases from J; junction bases left unmatched: 9. CDR3 DNA sequence: TGTGCCAGCACCCCATCGGGGACAGGGGTCACCGGGGAGCTGTTTTTT. Its translation is CASTPSGTGVTGELFF.

With respect to this clone: The junction departs from germline at one end; a sequencing error may be responsible. J is TRBJ2-3 and V is TRBV3-1 (or the pseudogene TRBV3-2); 14 positions match TRBD2. This CDR3 comprises 18 residues. CDR1 and CDR2 from the germline V gene are LGHDT and YNNKEL (reference sequence). The CDR3 coding sequence is TGTGCCGGCAGCCAGGGGGCCCGGGGACTAGCGGGAGAAGATACGCAGTATTTT. Translation: CAGSQGARGLAGEDTQYF.

This chain uses TRBV4-1 with TRBJ2-2; D possibly corresponds to TRBD2 (6 bases). Deletions cut 2 bases from V and 6 bases from J, with 10 bases between. Germline assignment: CDR1 MGHRA and CDR2 YSYEKL. The CDR3 covers 14 residues. The CDR3 protein is CASSQPGGSGELFF. DNA of the CDR3: TGCGCCAGCAGCCAACCCGGGGGATCCGGGGAGCTGTTTTTT.

The chain uses TRBV24-1 and TRBJ2-5; the match to TRBD2 covers 7 bases. V shed 1 base and J 5 bases; nucleotides not matched to a gene: 9. In germline, CDR1 is KGHDR, CDR2 SFDVKD. This CDR3 region has 16 residues. As DNA, the CDR3 is TGTGCCACCAGTGATTTTGGGGCAGCGGGAAGGGAGACCCAGTACTTC. It is translated as CATSDFGAAGRETQYF.

J is TRBJ2-7 and V is TRBV4-2; D gene unclear. Trimming took off 1 base at V and 4 bases at J, with 5 bases between the two ends. Germline CDR1 reads LGHNA; CDR2 reads YNFKEQ. This CDR3 is built from 12 residues. The CDR3 here is CASSQVRYEQYF. DNA of the CDR3: TGTGCCAGCAGCCAAGTCAGATACGAGCAGTACTTC.

This chain connects TRBV18 to TRBJ1-5; 9 bases are shared with TRBD1. CDR1 is KGHSH and CDR2 is LQKENI in the germline V gene. Trimming at V came to 6 bases and at J to 1 base, leaving 16 bases not matched to a gene. The CDR3 loop spans 19 amino acids. DNA of the CDR3: TGTGCCAGCTCTCCGGAAGAGACAGGGGGGTGGAAAAGCAATCAGCCCCAGCATTTT. It specifies CASSPEETGGWKSNQPQHF.

The rearrangement uses TRBV24-1 and TRBJ2-2; possibly TRBD1 for D (6 bases). Trimming pared 3 bases from V and 1 base from J, leaving 8 bases between. Germline V CDR1 and CDR2: KGHDR, SFDVKD. This CDR3 is 15 amino acids long. CDR3: CATSDRGGNTGELFF. In nucleotides, the CDR3 is TGTGCCACCAGTGATCGAGGGGGGAACACCGGGGAGCTGTTTTTT.

The chain combines TRBV29-1 with TRBJ1-4, with D unresolved. The CDR3 consists of 12 residues. V was shortened by 4 bases and J by 4 bases, with 7 bases between the two germline ends. Germline V gene data show CDR1 as SQVTM and CDR2 as ANQGSEA. CDR3 amino acids: CSVGGSNEKLFF. In DNA form, the CDR3 reads TGCAGCGTTGGCGGCAGTAATGAAAAACTGTTTTTT.

This chain joins TRBV27 and TRBJ2-1; tentatively, D is TRBD2 (6 bases). This CDR3 is 13 amino acids long. Looked up from germline, CDR1 is MNHEY and CDR2 is SMNVEV (reference sequence). V was clipped by 4 bases and J by 7 bases, with 11 bases between them. The CDR3 bases are TGTGCCAGCAGTTCCAGCCGGGGGAATGAGCAGTTCTTC. It yields the protein CASSSSRGNEQFF.

Notes on this clone: In the same sample, other DNA sequences code for this CDR3. The rearrangement uses TRBV5-1 and TRBJ2-5; no clear D. Trimming shortened V by 2 bases and J by 1 base, and 3 bases separated the two germline ends. The CDR3 runs to 12 residues. Germline-derived CDR1 and CDR2 are SGHRS and YFSETQ. The DNA of the CDR3 is TGCGCCAGCAGCTTCCCCCAAGAGACCCAGTACTTC. Its translation: CASSFPQETQYF.

In its sample, this clone was seen once. The chain couples TRBV20-1 to TRBJ2-3; D gene uncertain. The CDR3 extends over 11 amino acids. Germline assignment: CDR1 DFQATT and CDR2 SNEGSKA (reference sequence). Deletions cut 5 bases from V and 2 bases from J, with 5 bases between. The CDR3, as DNA: TGCAGTGCTGGGTCCACAGATACGCAGTATTTT. Translation gives CSAGSTDTQYF.